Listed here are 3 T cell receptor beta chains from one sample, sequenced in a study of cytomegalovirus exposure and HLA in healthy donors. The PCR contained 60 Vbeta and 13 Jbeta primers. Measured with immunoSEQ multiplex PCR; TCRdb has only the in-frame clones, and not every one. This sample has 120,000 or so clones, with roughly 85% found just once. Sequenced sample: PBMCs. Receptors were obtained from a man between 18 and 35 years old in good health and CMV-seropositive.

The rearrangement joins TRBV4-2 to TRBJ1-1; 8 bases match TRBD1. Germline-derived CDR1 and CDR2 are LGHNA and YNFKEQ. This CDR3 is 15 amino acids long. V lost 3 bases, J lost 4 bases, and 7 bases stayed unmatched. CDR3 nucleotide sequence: TGTGCCAGCAGCCAGGAGACAGGGGTTATCACTGAAGCTTTCTTT. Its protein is CASSQETGVITEAFF.

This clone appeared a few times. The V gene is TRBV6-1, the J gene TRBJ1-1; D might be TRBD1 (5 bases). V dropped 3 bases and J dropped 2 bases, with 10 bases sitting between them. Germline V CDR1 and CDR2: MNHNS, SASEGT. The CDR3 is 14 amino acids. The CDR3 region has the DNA TGTGCCAGCAGTGATTGGGGGGGTAACACTGAAGCTTTCTTT. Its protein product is CASSDWGGNTEAFF.

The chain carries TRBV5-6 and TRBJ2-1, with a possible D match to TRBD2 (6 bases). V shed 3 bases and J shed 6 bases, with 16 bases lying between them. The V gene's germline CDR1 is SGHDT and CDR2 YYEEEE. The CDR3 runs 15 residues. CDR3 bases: TGTGCCAGCAGCTCCGGGACTGACTCTGGCAATGAGCAGTTCTTC. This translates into CASSSGTDSGNEQFF.